A selection of T cell receptor beta chains follows, all from one sample in a study of cytomegalovirus exposure and HLA in healthy donors. Assay used: immunoSEQ multiplex PCR; TCRdb lists only in-frame clones, some missing. This sample has 160,000 or so clones; around 77% occur once, and the top ten carry 2% to 2.5%. Sequencing was performed on PBMCs. All receptors come from a man aged 55 to 70 in good health and CMV-seronegative. CDR3s include the opening cysteine and the closing phenylalanine or tryptophan. The D gene is left open where the match is weak. Rows may omit the clone size; those that give it use once, few, many or a size class.

clone_size	d_call	j_call	cdr3_length	v_call	cdr3_nt	cdr3_aa
NA	NA	TRBJ2-2	17	TRBV14	TGTGCCAGCAGTCGCGCTGGTGGGCGTAGTAGCACCGGGGAGCTGTTTTTT	CASSRAGGRSSTGELFF
NA	TRBD1	TRBJ2-7	15	TRBV19	TGTGCCAGTAGCTTCGGACAGGGGCCGATGTACGAGCAGTACTTC	CASSFGQGPMYEQYF
NA	NA	TRBJ1-1	10	TRBV5-8	TGTGCCAGCCGCGGGCATAGGGCTTTCTTT	CASRGHRAFF
NA	NA	TRBJ2-3	14	TRBV29-1	TGCAGCGTTGTTTCGAGAACTAGCACAGATACGCAGTATTTT	CSVVSRTSTDTQYF
NA	NA	TRBJ1-3	14	TRBV6-1	TGTGCCAGCAGTGAAGGGGCAACAGGAAACACCATATATTTT	CASSEGATGNTIYF
NA	NA	TRBJ1-2	14	TRBV27	TGTGCCAGCACTCTTATTATCCCCTCCGGACAATACACCTTC	CASTLIIPSGQYTF
NA	TRBD1	TRBJ2-7	14	TRBV19	TGTGCCAGTAGTTCCAGACAGGGTAGGGGCGAGCAGTACTTC	CASSSRQGRGEQYF
NA	NA	TRBJ1-6	13	TRBV5-4	TGTGCCAGCACCGTCGGGAATAATTCACCCCTCCACTTT	CASTVGNNSPLHF
NA	NA	TRBJ1-5	16	TRBV6-6	TGTGCCAGCAGTTACTCGCAGGGTGGGGGCAATCAGCCCCAGCATTTT	CASSYSQGGGNQPQHF
NA	NA	TRBJ2-7	15	TRBV6-5	TGTGCCAGCAGGACCTCCAGGGGGGACCCCTACGAGCAGTACTTC	CASRTSRGDPYEQYF
NA	TRBD2	TRBJ2-1	14	TRBV13	TGTGCCAGCGGTAGACTAGCGGGCTACAATGAGCAGTTCTTC	CASGRLAGYNEQFF
NA	NA	TRBJ1-4	13	TRBV7-2	TGTGCCAGCAGCAAGCCCAAGTCTGAAAAACTGTTTTTT	CASSKPKSEKLFF
few	NA	TRBJ2-3	12	TRBV9	TGTGCCAGCAGCGCGAGCACAGATACGCAGTATTTT	CASSASTDTQYF
NA	NA	TRBJ1-1	13	TRBV11-2	TGTGCCAGCAGCAGAGAAATGAACACTGAAGCTTTCTTT	CASSREMNTEAFF
once	NA	TRBJ1-2	15	TRBV7-9	TGTGCCAGCAGCTTAGCGATGGCCGGCCAGGGTGGCTACACCTTC	CASSLAMAGQGGYTF
few	TRBD1	TRBJ2-7	16	TRBV7-9	TGTGCCAGCAGCTTAGGGGACAGGTCTCCCGTCTACGAGCAGTACTTC	CASSLGDRSPVYEQYF
once	NA	TRBJ1-3	14	TRBV7-2	TGTGCCAGCAGCCCATATCGGGAGGAAGCCACCATATATTTT	CASSPYREEATIYF
NA	NA	TRBJ1-2	16	TRBV7-2	TGTGCCAGCAGCTTGGGGAAGGGGCAGGGTGAATATGGCTACACCTTC	CASSLGKGQGEYGYTF
NA	NA	TRBJ2-1	17	TRBV9	TGTGCCAGCAGCGTAGGTGGCTGGGCGAGCTCCTACAATGAGCAGTTCTTC	CASSVGGWASSYNEQFF
NA	NA	TRBJ2-7	17	TRBV7-9	TGTGCCAGCAGCCGTCATGGGGGAGGGGGTAGGAGCTACGAGCAGTACTTC	CASSRHGGGGRSYEQYF
NA	NA	TRBJ1-5	20	TRBV27	TGTGCCAGCAGTCGAACGGGAACGGACGGATGGATCGGTGACAATCAGCCCCAGCATTTT	CASSRTGTDGWIGDNQPQHF
NA	NA	TRBJ1-2	14	TRBV5-6	TGTGCCAGCAGCTTGAGGCAGGGAATCGGTGGCTACACCTTC	CASSLRQGIGGYTF
NA	TRBD1	TRBJ1-1	16	TRBV5-1	TGCGCCAGCGCCCGGGAGACAGGGGCCATGAACACTGAAGCTTTCTTT	CASARETGAMNTEAFF
NA	NA	TRBJ1-5	15	TRBV7-4	TGTGCCAGCAGCTTAGTGGAGGGCTGCAATCAGCCCCAGCATTTT	CASSLVEGCNQPQHF
few	NA	TRBJ2-7	14	TRBV19	TGTGCCAGTAGTACCCAGGCAGAAAACTACGAGCAGTACTTC	CASSTQAENYEQYF
NA	NA	TRBJ2-6	18	TRBV27	TGTGCCAGCAGTTTTAGGTACAGGTCGAGCTCTGGGGCCAACGTCCTGACTTTC	CASSFRYRSSSGANVLTF
NA	NA	TRBJ1-2	13	TRBV11-2	TGTGCCAGCAGCTTCCTCGGGAAACGTGGCTACACCTTC	CASSFLGKRGYTF
NA	NA	TRBJ1-1	13	TRBV29-1	TGCAGCGTTGAACTGGGGGAGGTGACTGAAGCTTTCTTT	CSVELGEVTEAFF
NA	NA	TRBJ2-2	12	TRBV5-1	TGCGCCAGCAGCTTAACGGCCGGGGAGCTGTTTTTT	CASSLTAGELFF
NA	NA	TRBJ1-4	15	TRBV5-1	TGCGCCAGCTCCGCCGTGGGCGCAACTAATGAAAAACTGTTTTTT	CASSAVGATNEKLFF
NA	TRBD2	TRBJ2-7	19	TRBV4-3	TGCGCCAGCAGCCAAGAAGTCGCCGGGACGGGAGGCCGCTCCTACGAGCAGTACTTC	CASSQEVAGTGGRSYEQYF
NA	NA	TRBJ1-3	14	TRBV6-5	TGTGCCAGCAGTTCCGGGTTCTCTGGAAACACCATATATTTT	CASSSGFSGNTIYF
NA	TRBD1	TRBJ2-2	14	TRBV28	TGTGCCAGCTACGACAGGGGTACTGGCGGGGAGCTGTTTTTT	CASYDRGTGGELFF
NA	TRBD1	TRBJ1-2	17	TRBV27	TGTGCCAGCAGTTTCGCTACCCAAGTCGACAGGGGGTATGGCTACACCTTC	CASSFATQVDRGYGYTF
NA	NA	TRBJ1-6	12	TRBV1	TGCACCAGCAGCCAAGACCACTCACCCCTCAACTTT	CTSSQDHSPLNF
NA	TRBD1	TRBJ2-1	14	TRBV10-3	TGTGCCATCGGGAGGGACAGGGGATCGTATGAGCAGTTCTTC	CAIGRDRGSYEQFF
NA	TRBD1	TRBJ1-6	16	TRBV6-1	TGTGCCAGCAGTGCAAAGGACAGGGCGTATAATTCACCCCTCCACTTT	CASSAKDRAYNSPLHF
NA	TRBD1	TRBJ2-2	14	TRBV6-1	TGTGCCAGCAAGCCAGGGGGCTTCGCCGGGGAGCTGTTTTTT	CASKPGGFAGELFF
few	NA	TRBJ1-2	14	TRBV21-1	TGTGCCAGCAGCAAAGGAGAGGGCAGGAGAGGCTACACCTTC	CASSKGEGRRGYTF
NA	NA	TRBJ2-3	14	TRBV2	TGTGCCAGCAATAAGGTTGAGGGGGCAGATACGCAGTATTTT	CASNKVEGADTQYF
NA	NA	TRBJ2-3	13	TRBV7-3	TGTGCCAGCAGCTGGACTACCGCAGATACGCAGTATTTT	CASSWTTADTQYF
NA	TRBD1	TRBJ1-5	13	TRBV19	TGTGCCAGTAGTAGACAGGGGGAGAGGCCCCAGCATTTT	CASSRQGERPQHF
few	TRBD2	TRBJ2-1	16	TRBV4-3	TGCGCCAGCAGCCAAGATGAACTAGCGGGAAGGTATGAGCAGTTCTTC	CASSQDELAGRYEQFF
NA	NA	TRBJ2-7	14	TRBV5-8	TGTGCCAGCAGCTTGTTTCTCGGCTCCTACGAGCAGTACTTC	CASSLFLGSYEQYF
NA	TRBD1	TRBJ2-5	16	TRBV19	TGTGCCAGTAGTATAGACGGGACAGGATTGGTTGGGACCCAGTACTTC	CASSIDGTGLVGTQYF
NA	NA	TRBJ1-1	15	TRBV6-1	TGTGCCAGCAGTGAAGCGCTACCCCTGAACACTGAAGCTTTCTTT	CASSEALPLNTEAFF
NA	NA	TRBJ1-4	17	TRBV4-1	TGCGCCAGCAGCCAAGAGAACAGGGTTTCGACTAATGAAAAACTGTTTTTT	CASSQENRVSTNEKLFF
NA	TRBD1	TRBJ2-1	16	TRBV29-1	TGCAGCGTTGAAGGGGCCCCGGGACAGGGGGGCAATGAGCAGTTCTTC	CSVEGAPGQGGNEQFF
NA	TRBD1	TRBJ2-1	15	TRBV7-2	TGTGCCGGCAGCTTGACAGGGGCGACCCGTGGTGAGCAGTTCTTC	CAGSLTGATRGEQFF
NA	NA	TRBJ1-2	13	TRBV19	TGTGCCAGTAGACCCGACATCCTCTATGGCTACACCTTC	CASRPDILYGYTF
NA	NA	TRBJ2-5	14	TRBV9	TGTGCCAGCAGCGTAGGGACAGCGCAAGAGACCCAGTACTTC	CASSVGTAQETQYF
NA	TRBD1	TRBJ1-2	16	TRBV6-6	TGTGCCAGCAGTTATCCAAAGACAGGGAGTAACTATGGCTACACCTTC	CASSYPKTGSNYGYTF
NA	TRBD2	TRBJ2-5	18	TRBV5-6	TGTGCCAGCAGCGATATAGCGGGGTCCAACAAAATCCAGGAGACCCAGTACTTC	CASSDIAGSNKIQETQYF